This T cell receptor beta chain emerged from a study of tumor-infiltrating lymphocytes in localized non-small cell lung cancer. With 4 bases clipped from V and 2 bases from J, the junction kept 3 bases outside the gene matches. The CDR3 has 15 amino acids. CDR1 is SGHAT, CDR2 FQNNGV, per germline. The data were produced by immunoSEQ multiplex PCR, yet TCRdb's version contains in-frame clones alone and is incomplete. The table has 10,000 to 15,000 clones, around 86% seen once. The receptor was isolated from a human donor with non-small cell lung cancer. V gene TRBV11-2 combines with J gene TRBJ2-7, with 12 bases lining up with TRBD2. The sample taken for sequencing was lung tumor tissue. The CDR3: CASSSGLAGTYEQYF. CDR3 DNA: TGTGCCAGCAGCTCCGGACTAGCGGGAACCTACGAGCAGTACTTC.